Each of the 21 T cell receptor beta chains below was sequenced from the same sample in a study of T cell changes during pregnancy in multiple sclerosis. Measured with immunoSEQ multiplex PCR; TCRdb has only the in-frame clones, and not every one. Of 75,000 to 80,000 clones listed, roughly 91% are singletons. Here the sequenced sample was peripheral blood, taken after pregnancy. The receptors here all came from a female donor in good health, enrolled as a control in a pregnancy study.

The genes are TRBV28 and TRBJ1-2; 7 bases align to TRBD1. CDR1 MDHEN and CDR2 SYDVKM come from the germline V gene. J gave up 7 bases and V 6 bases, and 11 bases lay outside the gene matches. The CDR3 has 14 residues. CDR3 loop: CASSDSGQTGGYTF. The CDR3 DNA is TGTGCCAGCAGCGACTCGGGACAGACGGGTGGCTACACCTTC.

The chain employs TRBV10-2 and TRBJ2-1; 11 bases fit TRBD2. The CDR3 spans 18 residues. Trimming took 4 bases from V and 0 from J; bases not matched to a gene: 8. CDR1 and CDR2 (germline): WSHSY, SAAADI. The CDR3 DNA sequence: TGCGCCAGCAGTGGACTAGCGGGGAAAAGTAGCTCCTACAATGAGCAGTTCTTC. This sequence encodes CASSGLAGKSSSYNEQFF.

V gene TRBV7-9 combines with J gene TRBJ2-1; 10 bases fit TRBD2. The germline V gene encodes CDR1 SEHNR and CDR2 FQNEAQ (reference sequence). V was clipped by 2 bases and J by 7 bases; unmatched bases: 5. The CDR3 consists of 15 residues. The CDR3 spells CASSLSSGGENEQFF. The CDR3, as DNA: TGTGCCAGCAGCTTATCTAGCGGGGGAGAAAATGAGCAGTTCTTC.

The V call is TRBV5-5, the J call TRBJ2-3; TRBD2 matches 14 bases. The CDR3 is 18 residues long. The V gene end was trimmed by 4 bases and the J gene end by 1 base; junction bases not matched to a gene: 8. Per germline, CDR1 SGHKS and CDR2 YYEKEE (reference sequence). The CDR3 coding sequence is TGTGCCAGCAGCCCCGGGACTAGCGGGAGCTGGGGCACAGATACGCAGTATTTT. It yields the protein CASSPGTSGSWGTDTQYF.

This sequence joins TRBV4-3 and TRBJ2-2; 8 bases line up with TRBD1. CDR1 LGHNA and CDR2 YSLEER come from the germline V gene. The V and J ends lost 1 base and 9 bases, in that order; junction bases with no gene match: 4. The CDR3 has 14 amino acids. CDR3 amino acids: CASSQASGGRELFF. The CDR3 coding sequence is TGCGCCAGCAGCCAAGCCTCAGGGGGCAGGGAGCTGTTTTTT.

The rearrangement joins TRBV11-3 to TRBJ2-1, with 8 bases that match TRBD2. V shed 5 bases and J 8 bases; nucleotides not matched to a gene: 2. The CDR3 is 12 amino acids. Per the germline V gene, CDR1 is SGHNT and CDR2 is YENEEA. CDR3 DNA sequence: TGTGCCAGCAGCCGAGCGGGGGATGAGCAGTTCTTC. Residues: CASSRAGDEQFF.

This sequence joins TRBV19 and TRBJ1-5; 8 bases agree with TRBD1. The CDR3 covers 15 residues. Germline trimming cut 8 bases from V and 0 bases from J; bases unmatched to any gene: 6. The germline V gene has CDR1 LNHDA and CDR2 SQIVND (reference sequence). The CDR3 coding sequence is TGTGCCAGTGTTCAGGGGGCCTATAGCAATCAGCCCCAGCATTTT. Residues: CASVQGAYSNQPQHF.

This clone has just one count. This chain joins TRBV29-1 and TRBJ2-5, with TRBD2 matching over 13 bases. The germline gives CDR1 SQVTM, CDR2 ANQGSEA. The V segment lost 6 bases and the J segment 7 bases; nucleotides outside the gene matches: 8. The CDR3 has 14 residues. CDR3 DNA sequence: TGCAGCGTCCAGCCGGGACTAGCGGGACGGACCCAGTACTTC. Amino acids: CSVQPGLAGRTQYF.

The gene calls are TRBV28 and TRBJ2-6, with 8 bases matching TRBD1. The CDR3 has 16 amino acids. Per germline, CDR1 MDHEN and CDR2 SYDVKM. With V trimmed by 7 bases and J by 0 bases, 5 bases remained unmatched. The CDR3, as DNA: TGTGCCAGCACAGGGGGCGCCAGCTCTGGGGCCAACGTCCTGACTTTC. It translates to CASTGGASSGANVLTF.

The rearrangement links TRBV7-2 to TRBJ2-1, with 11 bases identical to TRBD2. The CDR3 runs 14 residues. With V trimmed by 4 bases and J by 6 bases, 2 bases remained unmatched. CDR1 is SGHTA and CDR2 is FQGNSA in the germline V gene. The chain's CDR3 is CASSYLAGGNEQFF. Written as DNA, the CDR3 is TGTGCCAGCAGCTATCTAGCGGGGGGCAATGAGCAGTTCTTC.

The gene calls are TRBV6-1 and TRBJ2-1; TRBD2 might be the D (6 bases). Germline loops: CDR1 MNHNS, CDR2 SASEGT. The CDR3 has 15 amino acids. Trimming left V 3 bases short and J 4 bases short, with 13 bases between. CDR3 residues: CASSDGAGGYNEQFF. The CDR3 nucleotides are TGTGCCAGCAGTGACGGGGCTGGGGGGTACAATGAGCAGTTCTTC.

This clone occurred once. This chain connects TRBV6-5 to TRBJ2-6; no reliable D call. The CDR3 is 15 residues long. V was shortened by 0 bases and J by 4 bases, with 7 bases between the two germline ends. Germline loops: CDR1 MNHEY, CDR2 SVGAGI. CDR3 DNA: TGTGCCAGCAGTTACTCGGAGTCAGGGGCCAACGTCCTGACTTTC. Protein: CASSYSESGANVLTF.

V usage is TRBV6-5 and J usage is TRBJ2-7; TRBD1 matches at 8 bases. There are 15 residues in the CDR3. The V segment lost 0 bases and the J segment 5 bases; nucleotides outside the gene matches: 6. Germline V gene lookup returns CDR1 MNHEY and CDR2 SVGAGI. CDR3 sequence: CASSYSRQGRNEQYF. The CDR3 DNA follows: TGTGCCAGCAGTTACTCTCGACAGGGGCGCAACGAGCAGTACTTC.

The CDR3: CASSLDAGGGNEQFF. CDR3 sequence (DNA): TGCGCCAGCAGCTTGGATGCGGGGGGTGGGAATGAGCAGTTCTTC. The rearrangement links TRBV5-1 to TRBJ2-1, with 8 bases that match TRBD2. The CDR3 totals 15 residues. Germline V gene sequence: CDR1 SGHRS, CDR2 YFSETQ. J gave up 7 bases and V 0 bases, and 6 bases lay outside the gene matches.

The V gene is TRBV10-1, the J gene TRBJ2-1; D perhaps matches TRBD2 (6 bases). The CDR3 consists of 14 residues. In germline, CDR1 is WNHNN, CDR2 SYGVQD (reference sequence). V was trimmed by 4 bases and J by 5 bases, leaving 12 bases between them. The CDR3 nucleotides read TGCGCCAGCAGTGCTCCGGGAGCACACAATGAGCAGTTCTTC. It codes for CASSAPGAHNEQFF.

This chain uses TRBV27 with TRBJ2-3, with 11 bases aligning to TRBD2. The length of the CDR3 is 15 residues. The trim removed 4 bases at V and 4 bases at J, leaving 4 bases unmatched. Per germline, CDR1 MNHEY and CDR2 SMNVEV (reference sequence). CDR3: CASSSGLAGADTQYF. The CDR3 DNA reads TGTGCCAGCAGTTCCGGACTAGCGGGCGCAGATACGCAGTATTTT.

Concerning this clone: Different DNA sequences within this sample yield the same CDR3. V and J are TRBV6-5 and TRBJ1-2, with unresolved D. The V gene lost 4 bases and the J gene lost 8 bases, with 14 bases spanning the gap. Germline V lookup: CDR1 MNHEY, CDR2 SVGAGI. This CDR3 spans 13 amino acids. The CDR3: CASSLRPLEGYTF. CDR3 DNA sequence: TGTGCCAGCAGTTTGAGGCCACTGGAGGGCTACACCTTC.

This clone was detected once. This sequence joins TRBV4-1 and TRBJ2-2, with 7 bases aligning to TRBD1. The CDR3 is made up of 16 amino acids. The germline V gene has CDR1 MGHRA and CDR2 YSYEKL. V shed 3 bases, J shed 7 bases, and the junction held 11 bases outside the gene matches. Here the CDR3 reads CASSHLSTGVSGELFF. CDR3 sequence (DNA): TGCGCCAGCAGCCACCTCTCAACAGGGGTTAGCGGGGAGCTGTTTTTT.

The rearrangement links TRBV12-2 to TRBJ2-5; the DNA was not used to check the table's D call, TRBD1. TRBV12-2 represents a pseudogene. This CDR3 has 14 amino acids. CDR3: CASRLSQFQETQYF. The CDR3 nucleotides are TGTGCAAGTCGCCTGTCACAGTTTCAAGAGACCCAGTACTTC.

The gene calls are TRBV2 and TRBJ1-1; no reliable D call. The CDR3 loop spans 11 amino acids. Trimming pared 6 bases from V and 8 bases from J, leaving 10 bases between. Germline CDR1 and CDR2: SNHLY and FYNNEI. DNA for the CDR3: TGTGCCAGCAGGTGGGAGACCGAAGCTTTCTTT. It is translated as CASRWETEAFF.

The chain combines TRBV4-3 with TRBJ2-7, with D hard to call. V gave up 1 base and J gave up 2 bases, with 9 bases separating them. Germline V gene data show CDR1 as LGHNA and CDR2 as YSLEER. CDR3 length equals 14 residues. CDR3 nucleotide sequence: TGCGCCAGCAGCCAAGGACTTGATACCTACGAGCAGTACTTC. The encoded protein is CASSQGLDTYEQYF.